Reported below is one T cell receptor beta chain. The data stem from a study of blood T cell repertoires in COVID-19. Trimming removed 7 bases at V and 3 bases at J, with 18 bases between. Germline CDR1 is LNHDA and CDR2 is SQIVND (reference sequence). The CDR3 sequence is 15 residues long. Profiled with immunoSEQ multiplex PCR; TCRdb holds only in-frame clones, not every one. The sample yields roughly 150,000 clones, about 83% seen once. Specimen: peripheral blood. The clonotype originates from a woman at least 80 years old with COVID-19, enrolled during active disease. This chain links TRBV19 with TRBJ1-1; a possible D gene is TRBD1 (5 bases). The CDR3 reads CASIPSGGLYTEAFF. The CDR3 DNA reads as TGTGCCAGTATCCCCTCCGGGGGGTTGTACACTGAAGCTTTCTTT.